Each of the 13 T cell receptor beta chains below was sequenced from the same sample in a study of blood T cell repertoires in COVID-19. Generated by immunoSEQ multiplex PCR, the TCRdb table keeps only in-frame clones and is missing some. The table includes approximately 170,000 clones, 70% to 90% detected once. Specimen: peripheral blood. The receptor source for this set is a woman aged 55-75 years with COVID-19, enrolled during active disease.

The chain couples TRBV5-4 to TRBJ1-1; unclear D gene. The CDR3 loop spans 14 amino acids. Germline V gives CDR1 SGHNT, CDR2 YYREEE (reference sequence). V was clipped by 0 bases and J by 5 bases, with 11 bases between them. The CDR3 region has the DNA TGTGCCAGCAGCTTGGGAGGATGGAGGACTGAAGCTTTCTTT. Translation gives CASSLGGWRTEAFF.

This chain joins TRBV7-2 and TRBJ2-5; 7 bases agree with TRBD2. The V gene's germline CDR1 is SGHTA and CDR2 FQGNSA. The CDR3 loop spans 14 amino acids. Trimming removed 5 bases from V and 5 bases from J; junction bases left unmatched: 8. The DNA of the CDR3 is TGTGCCAGCAGCCGCGCGGGAGTCGACGAGACCCAGTACTTC. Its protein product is CASSRAGVDETQYF. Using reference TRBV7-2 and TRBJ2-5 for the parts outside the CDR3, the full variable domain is GAGVSQSPSNKVTEKGKDVELRCDPISGHTALYWYRQSLGQGLEFLIYFQGNSAPDKSGLPSDRFSAERTGGSVSTLTIQRTQQEDSAVYLCASSRAGVDETQYFGPGTRLLVL.

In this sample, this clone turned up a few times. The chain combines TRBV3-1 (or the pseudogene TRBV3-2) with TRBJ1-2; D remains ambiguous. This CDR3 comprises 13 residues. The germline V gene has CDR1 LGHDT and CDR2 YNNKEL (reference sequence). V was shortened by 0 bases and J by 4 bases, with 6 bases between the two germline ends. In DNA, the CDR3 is TGTGCCAGCAGCCAAGATCACAGCTATGGCTACACCTTC. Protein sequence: CASSQDHSYGYTF.

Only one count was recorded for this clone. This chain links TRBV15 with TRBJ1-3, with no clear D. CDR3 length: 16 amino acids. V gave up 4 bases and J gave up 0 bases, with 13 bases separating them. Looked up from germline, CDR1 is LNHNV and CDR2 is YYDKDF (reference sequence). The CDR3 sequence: CATSTLGPSSGNTIYF. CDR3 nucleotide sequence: TGTGCCACCAGCACCTTAGGTCCTAGCTCTGGAAACACCATATATTTT.

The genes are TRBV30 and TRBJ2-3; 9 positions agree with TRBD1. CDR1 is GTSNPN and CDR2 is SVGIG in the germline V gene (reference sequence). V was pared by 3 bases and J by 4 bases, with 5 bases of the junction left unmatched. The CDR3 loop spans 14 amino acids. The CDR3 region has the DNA TGTGCCTGGAGCACAGGGGGCAATGCAGATACGCAGTATTTT. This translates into CAWSTGGNADTQYF.

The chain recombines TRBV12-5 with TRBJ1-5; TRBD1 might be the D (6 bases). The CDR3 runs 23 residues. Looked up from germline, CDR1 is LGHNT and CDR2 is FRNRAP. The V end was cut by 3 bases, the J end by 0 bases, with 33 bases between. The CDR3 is CASGFRMTGVQAKTAYSNQPQHF. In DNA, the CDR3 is TGTGCTAGTGGTTTCCGTATGACAGGAGTCCAAGCGAAAACTGCCTATAGCAATCAGCCCCAGCATTTT.

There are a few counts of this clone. This chain's CDR3 is CASSLVGQPDTEAFF. The CDR3 DNA follows: TGTGCCAGCAGCTTAGTTGGGCAGCCCGACACTGAAGCTTTCTTT. V and J are TRBV7-2 and TRBJ1-1; D not resolved. This CDR3 is 15 amino acids long. Per germline, CDR1 SGHTA and CDR2 FQGNSA. V was cut by 1 base and J by 3 bases, with 12 bases left in between.

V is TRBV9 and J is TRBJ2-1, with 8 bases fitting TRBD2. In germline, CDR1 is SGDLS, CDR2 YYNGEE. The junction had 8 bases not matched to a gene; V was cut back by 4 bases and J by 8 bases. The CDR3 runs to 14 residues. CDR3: CASSKPAGEHEQFF. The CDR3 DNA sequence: TGTGCCAGCAGCAAACCAGCGGGAGAACATGAGCAGTTCTTC.

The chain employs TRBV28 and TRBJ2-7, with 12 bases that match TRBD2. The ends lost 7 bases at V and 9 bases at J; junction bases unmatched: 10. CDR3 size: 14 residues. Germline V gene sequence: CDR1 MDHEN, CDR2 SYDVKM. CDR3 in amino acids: CASNRLAGGPRQYF. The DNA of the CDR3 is TGTGCCAGCAATCGGCTAGCGGGAGGGCCGAGGCAGTACTTC.

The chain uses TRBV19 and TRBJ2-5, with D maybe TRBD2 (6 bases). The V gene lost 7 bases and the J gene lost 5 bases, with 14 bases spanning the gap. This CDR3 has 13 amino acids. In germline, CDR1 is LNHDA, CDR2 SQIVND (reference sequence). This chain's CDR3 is CASTQTRGETQYF. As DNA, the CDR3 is TGTGCCAGTACCCAGACCCGGGGGGAGACCCAGTACTTC.

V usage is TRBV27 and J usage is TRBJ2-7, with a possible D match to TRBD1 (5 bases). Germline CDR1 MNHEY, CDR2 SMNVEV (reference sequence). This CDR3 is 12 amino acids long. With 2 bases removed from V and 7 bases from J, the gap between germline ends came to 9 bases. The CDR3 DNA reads TGTGCCAGCAGTTTAAGGGGTCGGGAGCAGTACTTC. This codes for CASSLRGREQYF.

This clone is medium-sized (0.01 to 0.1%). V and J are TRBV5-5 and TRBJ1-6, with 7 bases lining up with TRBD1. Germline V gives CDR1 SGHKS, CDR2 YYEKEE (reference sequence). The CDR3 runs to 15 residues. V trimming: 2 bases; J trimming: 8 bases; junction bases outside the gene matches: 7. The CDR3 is CASSLQGRRDSPLHF. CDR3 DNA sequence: TGTGCCAGCAGCTTACAGGGGCGCAGGGATTCACCCCTCCACTTT.

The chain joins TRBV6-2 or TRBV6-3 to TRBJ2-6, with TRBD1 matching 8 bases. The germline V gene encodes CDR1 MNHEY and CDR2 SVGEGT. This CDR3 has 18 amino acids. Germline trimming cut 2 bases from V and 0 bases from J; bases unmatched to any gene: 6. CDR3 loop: CASSYRTGYPSGANVLTF. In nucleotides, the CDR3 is TGTGCCAGCAGTTACAGGACAGGGTATCCCTCTGGGGCCAACGTCCTGACTTTC.